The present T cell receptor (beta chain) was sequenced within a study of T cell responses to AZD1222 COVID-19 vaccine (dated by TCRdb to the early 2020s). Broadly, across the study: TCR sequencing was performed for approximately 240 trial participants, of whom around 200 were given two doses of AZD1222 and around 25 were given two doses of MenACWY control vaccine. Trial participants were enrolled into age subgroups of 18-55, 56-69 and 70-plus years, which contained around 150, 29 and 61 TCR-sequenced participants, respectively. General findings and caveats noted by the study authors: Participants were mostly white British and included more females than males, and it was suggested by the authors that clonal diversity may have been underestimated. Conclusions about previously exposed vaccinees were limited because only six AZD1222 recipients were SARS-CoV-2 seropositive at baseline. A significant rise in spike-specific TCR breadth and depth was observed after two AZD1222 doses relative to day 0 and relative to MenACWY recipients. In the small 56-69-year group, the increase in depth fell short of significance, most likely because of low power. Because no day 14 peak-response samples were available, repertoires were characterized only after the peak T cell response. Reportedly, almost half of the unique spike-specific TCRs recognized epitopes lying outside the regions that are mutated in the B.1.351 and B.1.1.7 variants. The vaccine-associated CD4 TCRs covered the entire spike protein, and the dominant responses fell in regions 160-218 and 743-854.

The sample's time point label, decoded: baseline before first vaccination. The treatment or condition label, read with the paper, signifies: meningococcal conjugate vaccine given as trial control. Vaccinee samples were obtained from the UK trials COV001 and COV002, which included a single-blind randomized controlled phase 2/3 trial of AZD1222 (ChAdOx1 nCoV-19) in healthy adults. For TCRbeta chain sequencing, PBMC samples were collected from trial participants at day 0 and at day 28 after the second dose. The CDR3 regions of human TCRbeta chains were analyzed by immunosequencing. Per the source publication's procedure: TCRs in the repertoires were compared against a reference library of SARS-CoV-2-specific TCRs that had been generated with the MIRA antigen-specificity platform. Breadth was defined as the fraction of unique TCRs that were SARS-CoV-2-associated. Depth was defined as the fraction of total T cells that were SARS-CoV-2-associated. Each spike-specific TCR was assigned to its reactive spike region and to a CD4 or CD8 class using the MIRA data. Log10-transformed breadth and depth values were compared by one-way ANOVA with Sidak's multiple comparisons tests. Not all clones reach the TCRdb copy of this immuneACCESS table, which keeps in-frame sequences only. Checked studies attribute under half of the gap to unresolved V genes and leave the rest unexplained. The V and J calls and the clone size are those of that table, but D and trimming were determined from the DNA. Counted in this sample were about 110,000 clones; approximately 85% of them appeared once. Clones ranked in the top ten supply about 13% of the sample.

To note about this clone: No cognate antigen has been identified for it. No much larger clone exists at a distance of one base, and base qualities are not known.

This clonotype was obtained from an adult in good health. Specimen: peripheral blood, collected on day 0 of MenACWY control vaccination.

The CDR3 in this case is CASSLSEGRRLAKNIQYF. The nucleotides read TGTGCCAGCAGCTTATCGGAGGGGCGGCGGTTAGCCAAAAACATTCAGTACTTC. This receptor chain uses TRBV11-3 and TRBJ2-4, with TRBD2 perhaps the D gene, on 6 matching bases. There are 18 amino acids in the CDR3, from cysteine to phenylalanine inclusive. CDR3 DNA is the only sequence kept; it has 54 bases, read in frame from the first base. CDR1 and CDR2 (SGHNT, YENEEA) derive from the germline V gene. A distance of 17 bases separates the germline ends of V and J, which lose 2 bases and 0 bases respectively.